Listed below are T cell receptor beta chains from one sample, sequenced in a study of blood T cell repertoires in COVID-19. Profiled with immunoSEQ multiplex PCR; TCRdb holds only in-frame clones, not every one. The repertoire holds 120,000 to 150,000 clones, around 83% seen once, with 2% to 3% in the top ten. Sequenced material: peripheral blood. All receptors derive from a human donor with acute or convalescent COVID-19. The donor label of this sample is uncertain. CDR3s include the opening cysteine and the closing phenylalanine or tryptophan. Fields, in order: D gene, V gene, J gene, clone size, CDR3 protein, CDR3 DNA. A D gene is named only where the DNA matches it firmly. Expanded clones are given a class, and other clones once, few, many or no size at all.

>.|TRBV27|TRBJ1-6|.
CASSLNPWEGTNSPLHF
TGTGCCAGCAGTTTAAATCCCTGGGAGGGCACTAATTCACCCCTCCACTTT
>.|TRBV6-5|TRBJ1-1|.
CASSYSGAGEEAFF
TGTGCCAGCAGTTACTCGGGTGCCGGGGAAGAAGCTTTCTTT
>TRBD1|TRBV14|TRBJ1-6|.
CASSQTTGPGYNSPLHF
TGTGCCAGCAGCCAGACGACAGGGCCCGGCTATAATTCACCCCTCCACTTT
>.|TRBV6-5|TRBJ1-2|.
CASSYSFTNYGYTF
TGTGCCAGCAGTTACTCATTTACTAACTATGGCTACACCTTC
>TRBD2|TRBV19|TRBJ2-1|.
CASSQPGLAYYNEQFF
TGTGCCAGTAGCCAACCGGGACTAGCGTACTACAATGAGCAGTTCTTC
>TRBD2|TRBV30|TRBJ2-2|.
CAWSVPGLAGFNTGELFF
TGTGCCTGGAGTGTACCCGGACTAGCGGGGTTTAACACCGGGGAGCTGTTTTTT
>TRBD2|TRBV11-3|TRBJ2-1|.
CASSPQAVSGSDEQFF
TGTGCCAGCAGCCCCCAGGCCGTTAGCGGGAGTGATGAGCAGTTCTTC
>.|TRBV7-2|TRBJ2-7|.
CASSLNPGAYEQYF
TGTGCCAGCAGCCTAAACCCCGGAGCCTACGAGCAGTACTTC
>.|TRBV16|TRBJ1-6|.
CASTGGRGSPLHF
TGTGCCAGCACGGGCGGCCGGGGGTCACCCCTCCACTTT
>TRBD1|TRBV5-8|TRBJ1-3|.
CASSLQGASGNTIYF
TGTGCCAGCAGCCTCCAGGGGGCCTCTGGAAACACCATATATTTT
>TRBD2|TRBV5-6|TRBJ2-1|.
CASSLGSTSGGREQFF
TGTGCCAGCAGCTTGGGTTCTACTAGCGGGGGACGGGAGCAGTTCTTC
>.|TRBV7-9|TRBJ2-5|once
CASSLWGQETQYF
TGTGCCAGCAGCTTGTGGGGGCAGGAGACCCAGTACTTC
>.|TRBV11-2|TRBJ2-5|.
CASSSKNRETQYF
TGTGCCAGCAGCTCAAAAAACAGGGAGACCCAGTACTTC
>TRBD1|TRBV24-1|TRBJ2-3|once
CATSDLRDRGRLGTDTQYF
TGTGCCACCAGTGATTTGCGGGACAGGGGGCGCTTAGGCACAGATACGCAGTATTTT
>TRBD1|TRBV12-5|TRBJ2-5|.
CASGIGQVGSRETQYF
TGTGCTAGTGGTATAGGACAGGTGGGGAGTCGGGAGACCCAGTACTTC
>TRBD1|TRBV5-1|TRBJ1-2|.
CASSFVSGTGVNYGYTF
TGCGCCAGCAGCTTCGTTTCCGGGACAGGGGTTAACTATGGCTACACCTTC
>.|TRBV10-3|TRBJ2-3|.
CAISDSRGTDTQYF
TGTGCCATCAGTGATTCCAGGGGCACAGATACGCAGTATTTT
>.|TRBV14|TRBJ1-2|few
CASSPITAYGYTF
TGTGCCAGCAGCCCGATAACAGCCTATGGCTACACCTTC
>TRBD1|TRBV14|TRBJ1-2|once
CASSQHLITSDRERGYTF
TGTGCCAGCAGCCAACATCTCATAACTTCGGACAGGGAACGCGGCTACACCTTC
>.|TRBV19|TRBJ2-5|.
CASSKDSVRGQETQYF
TGTGCCAGTAGTAAAGACAGCGTCCGTGGCCAAGAGACCCAGTACTTC
>TRBD1|TRBV28|TRBJ2-3|.
CASSSDRGSSTDTQYF
TGTGCCAGCAGTTCCGACAGGGGATCTAGCACAGATACGCAGTATTTT
>.|TRBV3-1/TRBV3-2|TRBJ1-1|.
CASSQDILAFF
TGTGCCAGCAGCCAAGATATATTGGCTTTCTTT
>TRBD1|TRBV6-2/TRBV6-3|TRBJ1-6|.
CASSLRDSYSPLHF
TGTGCCAGCAGTTTGCGGGACAGTTATTCACCCCTCCACTTT
>.|TRBV28|TRBJ1-3|few
CASKSDSSGNTIYF
TGTGCCAGCAAATCTGACAGCTCTGGAAACACCATATATTTT
>.|TRBV12-5|TRBJ2-1|.
CASGLWGLNEQFF
TGTGCTAGTGGTTTGTGGGGGCTTAATGAGCAGTTCTTC
>TRBD2|TRBV5-1|TRBJ2-2|.
CASSSGGSNTGELFF
TGCGCCAGCAGTAGCGGGGGGTCGAACACCGGGGAGCTGTTTTTT
>TRBD1|TRBV7-2|TRBJ1-1|.
CASNLNSFNRDRGSTEAFF
TGTGCCAGCAACCTAAATTCCTTTAACCGGGACAGGGGATCCACTGAAGCTTTCTTT
>TRBD2|TRBV24-1|TRBJ2-2|.
CATSDRLAGVPGELFF
TGTGCCACCAGTGATAGACTAGCGGGAGTACCCGGGGAGCTGTTTTTT
>.|TRBV6-5|TRBJ1-1|few
CASSYGPGSEAFF
TGTGCCAGCAGTTACGGGCCAGGGTCTGAAGCTTTCTTT
>.|TRBV24-1|TRBJ2-6|.
CATSPHSFTGLGAGANVLTF
TGTGCCACCAGTCCCCATTCCTTTACAGGGCTTGGGGCTGGGGCCAACGTCCTGACTTTC
>.|TRBV30|TRBJ1-1|.
CALSNTEAFF
TGTGCCCTGTCGAACACTGAAGCTTTCTTT
>.|TRBV18|TRBJ1-1|once
CASSLRREGSMNTEAFF
TGTGCCAGCTCACTTCGCCGGGAGGGATCTATGAACACTGAAGCTTTCTTT
>TRBD1|TRBV27|TRBJ2-1|.
CASSFWDRGGNEQFF
TGTGCCAGCAGTTTCTGGGACAGGGGGGGCAATGAGCAGTTCTTC
>.|TRBV4-2|TRBJ2-3|.
CASSPQEWGGGDTQYF
TGTGCCAGCAGCCCTCAGGAGTGGGGGGGCGGGGATACGCAGTATTTT
>.|TRBV28|TRBJ2-3|.
CASSTQTGRDTDTQYF
TGTGCCAGCAGTACCCAAACGGGCAGGGATACAGATACGCAGTATTTT
>TRBD1|TRBV15|TRBJ2-7|.
CATSRDSRDRGHEQYF
TGTGCCACCAGCAGAGATTCTAGGGACAGGGGGCACGAGCAGTACTTC
>TRBD2|TRBV4-3|TRBJ2-3|.
CASSQDGAGGPSDTQYF
TGCGCCAGCAGCCAAGATGGTGCGGGGGGGCCGTCAGATACGCAGTATTTT
>TRBD2|TRBV7-2|TRBJ2-1|.
CASSLASSGRAYNEQFF
TGTGCCAGCAGCTTAGCGTCTAGCGGGAGGGCCTACAATGAGCAGTTCTTC
>.|TRBV5-1|TRBJ1-6|few
CASSSPSSGLNSPLHF
TGCGCCAGCAGCTCGCCTTCCAGCGGATTGAATTCACCCCTCCACTTT
>.|TRBV3-1/TRBV3-2|TRBJ2-1|.
CASSQDNRKLNEQFF
TGTGCCAGCAGCCAAGATAACAGGAAACTAAATGAGCAGTTCTTC
>.|TRBV6-5|TRBJ1-2|.
CASTTRRGGLGYTF
TGTGCCAGCACCACCCGGCGCGGGGGACTTGGCTACACCTTC
>.|TRBV28|TRBJ2-7|.
CASSERVDYEQYF
TGTGCCAGCAGCGAGAGGGTGGACTACGAGCAGTACTTC
>.|TRBV5-1|TRBJ1-1|.
CASSLRAGTEAFF
TGCGCCAGCAGCTTAAGGGCGGGCACTGAAGCTTTCTTT
>TRBD2|TRBV19|TRBJ2-1|few
CASNPRPRENWNEQFF
TGTGCCAGTAACCCCCGCCCGCGGGAGAATTGGAATGAGCAGTTCTTC
>TRBD1|TRBV6-5|TRBJ1-1|.
CASSYVQGDEAFF
TGTGCCAGCAGTTACGTTCAGGGGGATGAAGCTTTCTTT
>.|TRBV5-1|TRBJ1-1|.
CASSLPRGGGFTEAFF
TGCGCCAGCAGCTTGCCACGTGGGGGAGGGTTCACTGAAGCTTTCTTT
>.|TRBV5-6|TRBJ1-1|.
CASRRTGRAEAFF
TGTGCCAGCAGACGTACAGGGAGGGCTGAAGCTTTCTTT
>.|TRBV6-6|TRBJ2-7|.
CASSYSVTVYEQYF
TGTGCCAGCAGTTACTCCGTTACAGTCTACGAGCAGTACTTC
>.|TRBV19|TRBJ1-5|.
CASSILAGLNQPQHF
TGTGCCAGTAGTATCTTGGCAGGGCTCAATCAGCCCCAGCATTTT
>TRBD1|TRBV6-6|TRBJ1-5|.
CASTGGQGGEQPQHF
TGTGCCAGCACCGGAGGACAGGGAGGAGAGCAGCCCCAGCATTTT
>TRBD1|TRBV2|TRBJ1-5|.
CASSENTGGFSNQPQHF
TGTGCCAGCAGTGAAAATACAGGGGGATTTAGCAATCAGCCCCAGCATTTT